One sample yielded the 18 T cell receptor beta chains listed below, sequenced in a study of T cell responses to AZD1222 COVID-19 vaccine. Libraries were prepared by immunoSEQ multiplex PCR; TCRdb keeps only in-frame clonotypes and omits some of them. There are 80,000 or so clones in the sample; around nine tenths occur only once, and about 1.6% lies in the top ten. The sample consisted of peripheral blood, taken on day 0 of AZD1222 vaccination. The receptor set was obtained from an adult in good health.

This chain uses TRBV3-1 (or the pseudogene TRBV3-2) with TRBJ2-5; 8 nucleotides match TRBD2. This CDR3 is 13 amino acids long. Unmatched junction bases numbered 5, after V lost 6 bases and J lost 5 bases. CDR1 and CDR2 (germline): LGHDT, YNNKEL (reference sequence). The CDR3 spells CASRPGGRETQYF. As DNA, the CDR3 is TGTGCCAGCAGACCGGGGGGGAGGGAGACCCAGTACTTC.

DNA of the CDR3: TGCAGCGTAGTCCCGGGACGGGCGGGGGGCTACACCTTC. Translating it yields CSVVPGRAGGYTF. This chain links TRBV29-1 with TRBJ1-2; tentative D call: TRBD1 (5 bases). Germline values: CDR1 SQVTM, CDR2 ANQGSEA. There are 13 residues in the CDR3. Trimming stripped 6 bases from V and 8 bases from J, with 19 bases between.

J is TRBJ1-1 and V is TRBV30; the D is unclear. Germline lookup yields CDR1 GTSNPN and CDR2 SVGIG (reference sequence). This CDR3 comprises 13 residues. V was clipped by 0 bases and J by 0 bases, with 5 bases between them. The CDR3 DNA reads as TGTGCCTGGAGTGTACGGTTGAACACTGAAGCTTTCTTT. Translation: CAWSVRLNTEAFF.

The V call is TRBV3-1 (or the pseudogene TRBV3-2), the J call TRBJ1-1, with D unresolved. CDR1 and CDR2 (germline): LGHDT, YNNKEL (reference sequence). This CDR3 region has 14 residues. Trimming pared 4 bases from V and 5 bases from J, leaving 14 bases between. The CDR3 loop reads CASSPREGRTEAFF. DNA for the CDR3: TGTGCCAGCAGCCCAAGGGAAGGGCGGACTGAAGCTTTCTTT.

The rearrangement uses TRBV7-2 and TRBJ2-1, with unresolved D. V was cut by 6 bases and J by 2 bases, with 17 bases left in between. The CDR3 runs 16 residues. The germline V gene has CDR1 SGHTA and CDR2 FQGNSA. CDR3 amino acids: CASSFYATLTYNEQFF. The CDR3 DNA is TGTGCCAGCAGTTTTTACGCTACACTAACCTACAATGAGCAGTTCTTC.

This chain links TRBV11-2 with TRBJ2-3; TRBD1 matches 7 bases. The germline gives CDR1 SGHAT, CDR2 FQNNGV. The CDR3 is 15 amino acids. J lost 1 base, V lost 6 bases, and 7 bases had no gene match. For the CDR3, the DNA is TGTGCCAGCAGACAGGGGTCCGGCCGCACAGATACGCAGTATTTT. Translating gives CASRQGSGRTDTQYF.

This chain links TRBV6-2 or TRBV6-3 with TRBJ2-3, with 12 bases fitting TRBD2. Per the germline V gene, CDR1 is MNHEY and CDR2 is SVGEGT. This CDR3 comprises 16 residues. The V and J ends lost 5 bases and 4 bases, in that order; junction bases with no gene match: 7. The chain's CDR3 is CASSSRLAGVADTQYF. In DNA, the CDR3 is TGTGCCAGCAGTAGCAGACTAGCGGGAGTGGCAGATACGCAGTATTTT.

The CDR3 reads CASSLVGNSYNEQFF. The CDR3 bases are TGTGCCAGCAGCTTGGTCGGCAACTCCTACAATGAGCAGTTCTTC. V and J are TRBV5-4 and TRBJ2-1; D gene unclear. The V end lost 0 bases, the J end lost 0 bases, and 7 bases lay between the germline ends. This CDR3 region has 15 residues. Looked up from germline, CDR1 is SGHNT and CDR2 is YYREEE (reference sequence).

This clone showed up just once. The V and J genes are TRBV10-2 and TRBJ2-2, with D hard to call. Germline V gene sequence: CDR1 WSHSY, CDR2 SAAADI. V was pared by 10 bases and J by 3 bases, with 15 bases between. CDR3 length equals 14 residues. CDR3 in amino acids: CATNPNGDTGELFF. The CDR3 DNA reads TGCGCCACCAACCCCAATGGGGACACCGGGGAGCTGTTTTTT.

The chain is built from TRBV2 and TRBJ2-7; the D gene is possibly TRBD2 (5 bases). Trimming removed 6 bases at V and 0 bases at J, with 15 bases between. The length of the CDR3 is 15 residues. The germline gives CDR1 SNHLY, CDR2 FYNNEI. CDR3 DNA sequence: TGTGCCAGCAGCACCGAGCTGGGGAGCTCCTACGAGCAGTACTTC. Amino acids: CASSTELGSSYEQYF.

This clone was counted only a few times. This rearrangement joins TRBV5-5 to TRBJ1-5; D is uncertain. Trimming shortened V by 0 bases and J by 1 base, and 8 bases separated the two germline ends. The CDR3 extends over 15 amino acids. Germline values: CDR1 SGHKS, CDR2 YYEKEE (reference sequence). CDR3 sequence: CASSLAVPSNQPQHF. In DNA, the CDR3 is TGTGCCAGCAGCTTGGCCGTCCCGAGCAATCAGCCCCAGCATTTT.

J is TRBJ1-1 and V is TRBV6-6; the D gene is possibly TRBD1 (6 bases). Germline V gives CDR1 MNHNY, CDR2 SVGAGI (reference sequence). The CDR3 is 13 residues long. The V end lost 4 bases, the J end lost 8 bases, and 14 bases lay between the germline ends. The CDR3 reads CASSWRQEGEAFF. In DNA, the CDR3 is TGTGCCAGCAGTTGGAGACAGGAGGGAGAAGCTTTCTTT.

The genes are TRBV7-8 and TRBJ1-2; the D gene is possibly TRBD1 (6 bases). The CDR3 extends over 17 amino acids. V gave up 3 bases and J gave up 4 bases, with 21 bases separating them. CDR1 and CDR2 (germline): SGHVS, FQNEAQ. This CDR3 reads CASSFRGGQTSGYGYTF. Here the CDR3 DNA reads TGTGCCAGCAGCTTCCGGGGGGGGCAGACGTCGGGCTATGGCTACACCTTC.

The V call is TRBV11-3, the J call TRBJ2-3; 7 bases are shared with TRBD1. The CDR3 runs to 15 residues. V was pared by 1 base and J by 2 bases, with 3 bases of the junction left unmatched. Germline V gene sequence: CDR1 SGHNT, CDR2 YENEEA. CDR3 residues: CASSLGGQNTDTQYF. In DNA, the CDR3 is TGTGCCAGCAGCTTAGGGGGACAGAACACAGATACGCAGTATTTT.

The chain employs TRBV4-1 and TRBJ2-5; tentative D call: TRBD2 (5 bases). The CDR3 loop spans 14 amino acids. V lost 3 bases, J lost 5 bases, and 13 bases lay in between. Germline loops: CDR1 MGHRA, CDR2 YSYEKL. This CDR3 reads CASSQAGVAETQYF. The CDR3 region has the DNA TGCGCCAGCAGCCAGGCCGGGGTGGCGGAGACCCAGTACTTC.

V and J are TRBV9 and TRBJ2-1, with TRBD2 matching 7 bases. The CDR3 consists of 16 residues. Unmatched junction bases numbered 15, after V lost 7 bases and J lost 5 bases. From germline, CDR1 is SGDLS and CDR2 YYNGEE. The CDR3 loop is CASGGASGTLNNEQFF. The CDR3, as DNA: TGTGCCAGCGGAGGAGCTAGCGGAACTCTGAACAATGAGCAGTTCTTC.

J is TRBJ1-5 and V is TRBV19; D perhaps matches TRBD1 (6 bases). The CDR3 totals 15 residues. V was trimmed by 7 bases and J by 4 bases, leaving 17 bases between them. Germline V gene lookup returns CDR1 LNHDA and CDR2 SQIVND (reference sequence). The CDR3 spells CASIERTVGNQPQHF. Written as DNA, the CDR3 is TGTGCCAGTATCGAAAGGACAGTGGGGAATCAGCCCCAGCATTTT.

This chain connects TRBV3-1 (or the pseudogene TRBV3-2) to TRBJ1-1; D not certain. The CDR3 has 14 amino acids. V was clipped by 0 bases and J by 0 bases, with 5 bases between them. Germline V lookup: CDR1 LGHDT, CDR2 YNNKEL (reference sequence). CDR3 bases: TGTGCCAGCAGCCAAGACATAATGAACACTGAAGCTTTCTTT. Its protein is CASSQDIMNTEAFF.